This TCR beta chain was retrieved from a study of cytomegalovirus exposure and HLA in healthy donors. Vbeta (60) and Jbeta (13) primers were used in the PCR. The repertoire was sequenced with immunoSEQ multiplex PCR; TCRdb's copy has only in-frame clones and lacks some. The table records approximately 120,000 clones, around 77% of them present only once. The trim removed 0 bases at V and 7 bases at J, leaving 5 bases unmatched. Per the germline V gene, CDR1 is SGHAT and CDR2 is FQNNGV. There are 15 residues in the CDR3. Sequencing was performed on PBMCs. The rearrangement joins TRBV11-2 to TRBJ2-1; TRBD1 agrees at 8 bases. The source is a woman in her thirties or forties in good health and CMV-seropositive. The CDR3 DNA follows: TGTGCCAGCAGCTTAGACCGACAGGGGTATAATGAGCAGTTCTTC. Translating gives CASSLDRQGYNEQFF. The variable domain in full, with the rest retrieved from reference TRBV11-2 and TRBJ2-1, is EAGVAQSPRYKIIEKRQSVAFWCNPISGHATLYWYQQILGQGPKLLIQFQNNGVVDDSQLPKDRFSAERLKGVDSTLKIQPAKLEDSAVYLCASSLDRQGYNEQFFGPGTRLTVL.